The next 24 T cell receptor beta chains were all read from a single sample in a study of OX40 agonist ivuxolimab in advanced cancers. Libraries were prepared by immunoSEQ multiplex PCR; TCRdb keeps only in-frame clonotypes and omits some of them. The table shows just under 75,000 clones, with 92% occurring only once. This material consisted of CD4+ or CD8+ T cells sorted from blood, taken in a trial of the OX40 agonist ivuxolimab. These receptors originate from an adult with an advanced solid tumor such as melanoma, head and neck, liver or kidney cancer.

This chain links TRBV30 with TRBJ2-7; TRBD2 matches 9 bases. This CDR3 region has 15 residues. The trim removed 3 bases at V and 1 base at J, leaving 7 bases unmatched. Germline V lookup: CDR1 GTSNPN, CDR2 SVGIG (reference sequence). The CDR3 sequence: CAWSATAGGSYEQYF. As DNA, the CDR3 is TGTGCCTGGAGCGCGACCGCGGGAGGGTCCTACGAGCAGTACTTC. Full variable domain (remainder filled in from reference TRBV30 and TRBJ2-7): SQTIHQWPATLVQPVGSPLSLECTVEGTSNPNLYWYRQAAGRGLQLLFYSVGIGQISSEVPQNLSASRPQDRQFILSSKKLLLSDSGFYLCAWSATAGGSYEQYFGPGTRLTVT.

This clone was counted once. The CDR3 coding sequence is TGTGCCAGCAGCTTAACCGGGCCGGGCACTGAAGCTTTCTTT. Translating it yields CASSLTGPGTEAFF. The chain uses TRBV7-2 and TRBJ1-1; D unclear. Looked up from germline, CDR1 is SGHTA and CDR2 is FQGNSA. The CDR3 length is 14 residues. V was trimmed by 2 bases and J by 4 bases, leaving 11 bases between them.

The chain joins TRBV10-2 to TRBJ2-1; TRBD1 is a possible D gene (6 bases). The CDR3 extends over 14 amino acids. V lost 6 bases, J lost 0 bases, and 9 bases lay in between. CDR1 and CDR2 (germline): WSHSY, SAAADI. The CDR3 nucleotides read TGCGCCAGCAGAGTGGGGGCCTCCTACAATGAGCAGTTCTTC. It encodes CASRVGASYNEQFF.

The genes are TRBV10-3 and TRBJ2-1, with TRBD2 identical over 8 bases. V lost 3 bases and J lost 3; bases outside the gene matches: 10. The germline V gene encodes CDR1 ENHRY and CDR2 SYGVKD. The CDR3 covers 17 residues. The CDR3 region is CAISDVGRAPGYNEQFF. The CDR3 bases are TGTGCCATCAGTGATGTCGGGAGGGCCCCAGGCTACAATGAGCAGTTCTTC.

The chain combines TRBV9 with TRBJ2-7; the match to TRBD2 covers 7 bases. The V and J ends lost 2 bases and 4 bases, in that order; junction bases with no gene match: 6. Germline assignment: CDR1 SGDLS and CDR2 YYNGEE. The CDR3 consists of 14 residues. The CDR3 here is CASSVGGSRYEQYF. The CDR3 nucleotides read TGTGCCAGCAGCGTGGGCGGGAGTAGATACGAGCAGTACTTC. The variable domain in full, with the rest retrieved from reference TRBV9 and TRBJ2-7, is DSGVTQTPKHLITATGQRVTLRCSPRSGDLSVYWYQQSLDQGLQFLIQYYNGEERAKGNILERFSAQQFPDLHSELNLSSLELGDSALYFCASSVGGSRYEQYFGPGTRLTVT.

The chain uses TRBV7-9 and TRBJ2-7; TRBD1 aligns across 7 bases. The J segment lost 3 bases and the V segment lost 4 bases, leaving 9 bases of the junction unmatched. The CDR3 consists of 15 residues. From germline, CDR1 is SEHNR and CDR2 FQNEAQ (reference sequence). The CDR3 loop reads CASSSGQAGGYEQYF. The DNA of the CDR3 is TGTGCCAGCAGCTCAGGACAGGCAGGGGGCTACGAGCAGTACTTC. Full variable domain (outside the CDR3, taken from reference TRBV7-9 and TRBJ2-7): DTGVSQNPRHKITKRGQNVTFRCDPISEHNRLYWYRQTLGQGPEFLTYFQNEAQLEKSRLLSDRFSAERPKGSFSTLEIQRTEQGDSAMYLCASSSGQAGGYEQYFGPGTRLTVT.

The chain carries TRBV18 and TRBJ2-5; 12 bases match TRBD2. CDR1 and CDR2 (germline): KGHSH, LQKENI. V lost 3 bases, J lost 5 bases, and 10 bases stayed unmatched. The CDR3 is 17 residues long. The CDR3 here is CASSPRLAGEVSETQYF. DNA of the CDR3: TGTGCCAGCTCACCCCGACTAGCGGGAGAAGTATCGGAGACCCAGTACTTC.

CDR3 sequence reads: CASSPAGTDYNEQFF. The CDR3 region has the DNA TGTGCCAGCAGCCCGGCCGGGACGGACTACAATGAGCAGTTCTTC. V and J are TRBV11-3 and TRBJ2-1, with D possibly called TRBD1 or TRBD2 (5 bases each). CDR3 length: 15 residues. The V end lost 5 bases, the J end lost 3 bases, and 14 bases lay between the germline ends. The germline V gene has CDR1 SGHNT and CDR2 YENEEA.

The chain links TRBV27 to TRBJ2-5; 10 bases are shared with TRBD1. Trimming at V came to 4 bases and at J to 3 bases, leaving 5 bases not matched to a gene. The germline V gene has CDR1 MNHEY and CDR2 SMNVEV (reference sequence). The CDR3 runs to 15 residues. The CDR3: CASSSAGTGEETQYF. The CDR3 coding sequence is TGTGCCAGCAGTTCCGCCGGGACAGGGGAAGAGACCCAGTACTTC.

The J gene is TRBJ2-7, the V gene TRBV7-2; TRBD2 matches at 13 bases. CDR1 is SGHTA and CDR2 is FQGNSA in the germline V gene. J lost 5 bases, V lost 2 bases, and 9 bases had no gene match. CDR3 length: 17 residues. The CDR3 sequence is CASSLYITSGRADEQYF. The CDR3, as DNA: TGTGCCAGCAGCTTATATATAACTAGCGGGAGGGCGGACGAGCAGTACTTC.

The chain joins TRBV19 to TRBJ1-2; a possible D gene is TRBD1 (5 bases). Trimming took off 5 bases at V and 7 bases at J, with 11 bases between the two ends. Germline CDR1 LNHDA, CDR2 SQIVND (reference sequence). This CDR3 has 12 residues. The DNA of the CDR3 is TGTGCCAGTAGTGGGGCAGTTCCTGGCTACACCTTC. Amino acids: CASSGAVPGYTF.

The genes are TRBV19 and TRBJ1-1, with 7 bases lining up with TRBD1. Germline CDR1 is LNHDA and CDR2 is SQIVND (reference sequence). The V gene end was trimmed by 2 bases and the J gene end by 4 bases; junction bases not matched to a gene: 7. The CDR3 contains 15 residues. Written as DNA, the CDR3 is TGTGCCAGTAGTATAAGGGGGCCGACGTCCACTGAAGCTTTCTTT. It specifies CASSIRGPTSTEAFF. Full variable domain (missing parts from reference TRBV19 and TRBJ1-1): DGGITQSPKYLFRKEGQNVTLSCEQNLNHDAMYWYRQDPGQGLRLIYYSQIVNDFQKGDIAEGYSVSREKKESFPLTVTSAQKNPTAFYLCASSIRGPTSTEAFFGQGTRLTVV.

The V and J genes are TRBV19 and TRBJ1-1; D possibly corresponds to TRBD1 (6 bases). This CDR3 is 15 amino acids long. V lost 3 bases and J lost 0, with 11 bases in between. CDR1 and CDR2 (germline): LNHDA, SQIVND (reference sequence). The CDR3 DNA reads as TGTGCCAGTAGTATTGGGGGGCTCATGAACACTGAAGCTTTCTTT. It codes for CASSIGGLMNTEAFF.

V usage is TRBV15 and J usage is TRBJ2-5, with TRBD1 matching 7 bases. This CDR3 is 13 amino acids long. The germline gives CDR1 LNHNV, CDR2 YYDKDF (reference sequence). V lost 5 bases to trimming and J lost 2 bases; unmatched junction nucleotides: 2. Here the CDR3 reads CATSPGQQETQYF. CDR3 bases: TGTGCCACCAGCCCGGGACAGCAAGAGACCCAGTACTTC. The complete variable domain, with remaining parts taken from reference TRBV15 and TRBJ2-5, reads DAMVIQNPRYQVTQFGKPVTLSCSQTLNHNVMYWYQQKSSQAPKLLFHYYDKDFNNEADTPDNFQSRRPNTSFCFLDIRSPGLGDTAMYLCATSPGQQETQYFGPGTRLLVL.

Comment on this clone: An end of the junction differs from the germline gene, which may be a read error. This chain links TRBV5-1 with TRBJ2-7, with TRBD1 matching 12 bases. This CDR3 has 15 residues. Looked up from germline, CDR1 is SGHRS and CDR2 is YFSETQ. CDR3 in amino acids: CASSLRDRGPYERYF. CDR3 coding DNA: TGCGCCAGCAGCTTGAGGGACAGGGGGCCCTACGAGCGGTACTTC. Using reference TRBV5-1 and TRBJ2-7 for the parts outside the CDR3, the full variable domain is KAGVTQTPRYLIKTRGQQVTLSCSPISGHRSVSWYQQTPGQGLQFLFEYFSETQRNKGNFPGRFSGRQFSNSRSEMNVSTLELGDSALYLCASSLRDRGPYERYFGPGTRLTVT.

This clone has more than one count but fewer than ten. This chain uses TRBV5-1 with TRBJ2-1; D perhaps matches TRBD1 (6 bases). The CDR3 loop spans 15 amino acids. V was pared by 1 base and J by 5 bases, with 13 bases between. The germline V gene has CDR1 SGHRS and CDR2 YFSETQ. The DNA for the CDR3 is TGCGCCAGCAGCTTGCGGCAGGGGAGCGACAATGAGCAGTTCTTC. Translating it yields CASSLRQGSDNEQFF.

The chain uses TRBV27 and TRBJ2-2; D unclear. Trimming left V 0 bases short and J 2 bases short, with 4 bases between. The CDR3 is made up of 14 amino acids. Germline assignment: CDR1 MNHEY and CDR2 SMNVEV (reference sequence). CDR3 DNA sequence: TGTGCCAGCAGTTTATCCTTTAACACCGGGGAGCTGTTTTTT. Its translation: CASSLSFNTGELFF.

The J gene is TRBJ2-2, the V gene TRBV7-2, with D tentatively TRBD1 or TRBD2 (5 bases each). V was pared by 3 bases and J by 5 bases, with 13 bases between. CDR3 length: 15 residues. Germline values: CDR1 SGHTA, CDR2 FQGNSA. CDR3 in amino acids: CASSLGPTRTGELFF. CDR3 bases: TGTGCCAGCAGCTTGGGACCTACAAGGACCGGGGAGCTGTTTTTT.

V gene TRBV19 combines with J gene TRBJ2-3; possibly TRBD2 for D (6 bases). CDR3 size: 13 residues. V lost 8 bases, J lost 2 bases, and 11 bases lay in between. Per germline, CDR1 LNHDA and CDR2 SQIVND (reference sequence). This CDR3 is CASREWDTDTQYF. CDR3 sequence (DNA): TGTGCCAGTCGGGAGTGGGACACAGATACGCAGTATTTT.

The rearrangement links TRBV12-5 to TRBJ2-3, with unresolved D. This CDR3 comprises 14 residues. Trimming removed 2 bases from V and 0 bases from J, with 6 bases in between. Germline V gene lookup returns CDR1 LGHNT and CDR2 FRNRAP. For the CDR3, the DNA is TGTGCTAGTGGTTTGCTCCCTAGCACAGATACGCAGTATTTT. Encoded protein: CASGLLPSTDTQYF.

J is TRBJ1-5 and V is TRBV19; TRBD1 matches at 11 bases. CDR1 is LNHDA, CDR2 SQIVND, per germline (reference sequence). The CDR3 consists of 17 residues. The V and J ends lost 7 bases and 5 bases, in that order; junction bases with no gene match: 13. The CDR3 coding sequence is TGTGCCAGTAAAGAAGTTGGGACAGGGGGTGTTCATCAGCCCCAGCATTTT. Translating it yields CASKEVGTGGVHQPQHF.

This clone was picked up one time. The chain combines TRBV4-3 with TRBJ2-3; a weak D match, TRBD2 (6 bases). The CDR3 sequence is 15 residues long. Germline V gene sequence: CDR1 LGHNA, CDR2 YSLEER. The V end was cut by 1 base, the J end by 2 bases, with 10 bases between. The CDR3 here is CASSQVRGITDTQYF. Written as DNA, the CDR3 is TGCGCCAGCAGCCAAGTTCGGGGGATCACAGATACGCAGTATTTT.

This clone was observed a few times. The chain joins TRBV30 to TRBJ1-1; no definite D call. Germline V gives CDR1 GTSNPN, CDR2 SVGIG (reference sequence). This CDR3 contains 13 residues. Trimming removed 7 bases at V and 1 base at J, with 13 bases between. CDR3 region: CAFPGPGNTEAFF. The CDR3 DNA sequence: TGTGCCTTTCCTGGCCCCGGGAACACTGAAGCTTTCTTT.

V gene TRBV18 combines with J gene TRBJ2-2, with 12 bases identical to TRBD1. Germline-derived CDR1 and CDR2 are KGHSH and LQKENI. Losses at the gene ends were 2 bases for V and 7 bases for J; bases not matched to a gene: 8. This CDR3 has 17 amino acids. The CDR3 DNA follows: TGTGCCAGCTCACCAAAGCCGGGACAGGGGGCTGGCGGGGAGCTGTTTTTT. Its protein is CASSPKPGQGAGGELFF.